These 31 T cell receptor beta chains were all obtained from the same sample, sequenced in a study of blood T cells in healthy people across ages. Through a sample-barcoded 5' primer and a J-beta primer mix, a second PCR was run for roughly 7 to 11 cycles. TCRdb re-called the 5' RACE reads with MiXCR, one entry per CDR3 protein. This table holds roughly 1,800,000 distinct CDR3 sequences, about 50% found once. Specimen: blood. These receptors all stem from a woman aged 40 to 55 in good health.

The sample holds a few counts of this clonotype. CDR3 DNA sequence: TGTGCCAGCAGCTGGCCAGGGACTAGCGCAATCACAGATACGCAGTATTTT. It encodes CASSWPGTSAITDTQYF. The chain uses TRBV7-2 and TRBJ2-3, with 10 bases identical to TRBD2. V gave up 4 bases and J gave up 2 bases; unmatched junction bases: 9. This CDR3 has 17 residues. CDR1 is SGHTA and CDR2 is FQGNSA in the germline V gene. The entire variable domain, with the rest obtained from reference TRBV7-2 and TRBJ2-3, is as follows: GAGVSQSPSNKVTEKGKDVELRCDPISGHTALYWYRQSLGQGLEFLIYFQGNSAPDKSGLPSDRFSAERTGGSVSTLTIQRTQQEDSAVYLCASSWPGTSAITDTQYFGPGTRLTVL.

The chain uses TRBV2 and TRBJ2-5; 8 nucleotides match TRBD2. The J call may be wrong; the DNA end is better matched by TRBJ2-7. Germline lookup yields CDR1 SNHLY and CDR2 FYNNEI. The CDR3 is made up of 12 amino acids. The CDR3 DNA reads as TGTGCCGGCACTAGCGGCCGCTACGAGCAGTACTTC. Its translation: CAGTSGRYEQYF.

The rearrangement uses TRBV7-9 and TRBJ2-4, with D possibly called TRBD1 or TRBD2 (6 bases each). CDR1 and CDR2 (germline): SEHNR, FQNEAQ (reference sequence). V gave up 2 bases and J gave up 0 bases, with 14 bases separating them. This CDR3 comprises 17 residues. The CDR3, as DNA: TGTGCCAGCAGCTTACCCGGACGGGGGCAAGCCAAAAACATTCAGTACTTC. This gives the protein CASSLPGRGQAKNIQYF. Combining the CDR3 with reference TRBV7-9 and TRBJ2-4 gives the whole variable domain DTGVSQNPRHKITKRGQNVTFRCDPISEHNRLYWYRQTLGQGPEFLTYFQNEAQLEKSRLLSDRFSAERPKGSFSTLEIQRTEQGDSAMYLCASSLPGRGQAKNIQYFGAGTRLSVL.

The chain has TRBV3-1 and TRBJ2-3; D not certain. Trimming pared 4 bases from V and 2 bases from J, leaving 16 bases between. The CDR3 length is 16 residues. Germline lookup yields CDR1 LGHDT and CDR2 YNNKEL (reference sequence). Here the CDR3 reads CASSRAGGGPTDTQYF. DNA of the CDR3: TGTGCCAGCAGCCGGGCTGGCGGTGGCCCCACAGATACGCAGTATTTT.

As regards this clonotype: Being one base from a much bigger clone, this may be a read error. The chain couples TRBV7-2 to TRBJ2-3, with 9 bases that match TRBD2. The CDR3 totals 16 residues. V shed 8 bases and J 0 bases; nucleotides not matched to a gene: 9. Germline values: CDR1 SGHTA, CDR2 FQGNSA. The CDR3 coding sequence is TGTGCCAGCGGCTACCTAGCGGGGATTAGCACAGATACGCAGTATTTT. This sequence encodes CASGYLAGISTDTQYF.

V and J are TRBV4-2 and TRBJ1-1; D possibly corresponds to TRBD1 (6 bases). This CDR3 region has 15 residues. CDR1 and CDR2 (germline): LGHNA, YNFKEQ. V lost 4 bases and J lost 2, with 14 bases in between. The CDR3 here is CASSPRTERNTEAFF. The CDR3 DNA follows: TGTGCCAGCAGCCCCCGGACAGAGCGCAACACTGAAGCTTTCTTT.

The genes are TRBV20-1 and TRBJ1-2; D is unresolved. Trimming removed 3 bases at V and 8 bases at J, with 13 bases between. Looked up from germline, CDR1 is DFQATT and CDR2 is SNEGSKA (reference sequence). The CDR3 runs to 12 residues. CDR3 DNA sequence: TGCAGTGCTAGCAGCAGAGTAGGAGGCTACACCTTC. Encoded protein: CSASSRVGGYTF.

The chain carries TRBV5-1 and TRBJ2-3, with 11 bases matching TRBD2. In germline, CDR1 is SGHRS, CDR2 YFSETQ. With 4 bases clipped from V and 4 bases from J, the junction kept 8 bases outside the gene matches. The length of the CDR3 is 16 residues. CDR3 DNA: TGCGCCAGCAGCCCGGGACTAGCGGAAAGGGCAGATACGCAGTATTTT. It codes for CASSPGLAERADTQYF.

The chain has TRBV6-1 and TRBJ2-5; D possibly corresponds to TRBD2 (6 bases). This CDR3 comprises 12 residues. The germline V gene has CDR1 MNHNS and CDR2 SASEGT. V lost 11 bases and J lost 11, with 21 bases in between. For the CDR3, the DNA is TGTGCCGCTAGACGGGGGATCAATGAGCAGTACTTC. Its protein is CAARRGINEQYF.

The J gene is TRBJ2-5, the V gene TRBV12-3 or TRBV12-4; a possible D gene is TRBD2 (6 bases). CDR3 size: 18 residues. With 5 bases removed from V and 5 bases from J, the gap between germline ends came to 27 bases. CDR3 nucleotides: TGTGCCAGCAGTACCAGGACTAATTTGGAAGGTCGTTTGGAGACCCAGTACTTC. This gives the protein CASSTRTNLEGRLETQYF.

This chain connects TRBV4-1 to TRBJ1-2; D is undetermined. The CDR3 extends over 15 amino acids. The V and J ends lost 1 base and 0 bases respectively, with 9 bases between them. Germline V gives CDR1 MGHRA, CDR2 YSYEKL. The CDR3 region has the DNA TGCGCCAGCAGCCAAGTCGAGACATCTAACTATGGCTACACCTTC. As protein: CASSQVETSNYGYTF.

The V gene is TRBV28, the J gene TRBJ1-1; tentatively, D is TRBD1 (6 bases). CDR3 length: 13 amino acids. Germline values: CDR1 MDHEN, CDR2 SYDVKM. V was clipped by 5 bases and J by 4 bases, with 11 bases between them. The CDR3 is CASSARGPTEAFF. The DNA for the CDR3 is TGTGCCAGCAGTGCCAGGGGCCCCACTGAAGCTTTCTTT.

The rearrangement uses TRBV29-1 and TRBJ2-7, with 8 bases identical to TRBD1. Germline V gene data show CDR1 as SQVTM and CDR2 as ANQGSEA. This CDR3 spans 18 amino acids. Trimming removed 6 bases from V and 0 bases from J; junction bases left unmatched: 19. In DNA form, the CDR3 reads TGCAGCGTGCCCCCGGCAGGGGGCACGAAGGGGAGCTCCTACGAGCAGTACTTC. This sequence encodes CSVPPAGGTKGSSYEQYF.

The rearrangement links TRBV7-2 to TRBJ2-4; D is perhaps TRBD2 (6 bases). The V gene's germline CDR1 is SGHTA and CDR2 FQGNSA. Trimming took off 5 bases at V and 11 bases at J, with 10 bases between the two ends. This CDR3 has 11 amino acids. CDR3 nucleotides: TGTGCCAGCAGCCCACCGGGGGTTCAGTACTTC. Its protein is CASSPPGVQYF.

The chain carries TRBV28 and TRBJ1-2; possible D gene TRBD1, 5 bases. Germline V gene data show CDR1 as MDHEN and CDR2 as SYDVKM. Trimming stripped 9 bases from V and 7 bases from J, with 18 bases between. The CDR3 is 13 residues long. CDR3 loop: CASRQGSRLGYTF. Written as DNA, the CDR3 is TGTGCCAGTAGGCAGGGTTCCCGTCTTGGCTACACCTTC.

V usage is TRBV6-1 and J usage is TRBJ2-7; possibly TRBD2 for D (5 bases). The CDR3 is 14 residues long. Trimming removed 1 base from V and 4 bases from J, with 11 bases in between. Germline loops: CDR1 MNHNS, CDR2 SASEGT. The CDR3 spells CASSEGNRGYEQYF. DNA for the CDR3: TGTGCCAGCAGTGAAGGGAATAGAGGGTACGAGCAGTACTTC.

In its sample, this clonotype was seen a few times. The chain uses TRBV14 and TRBJ2-3, with 8 bases lining up with TRBD1. The CDR3 runs 15 residues. Unmatched junction bases numbered 3, after V lost 0 bases and J lost 4 bases. Per the germline V gene, CDR1 is SGHDN and CDR2 is FVKESK. Here the CDR3 DNA reads TGTGCCAGCAGCCAAGACAGGGGGCAAGCAGATACGCAGTATTTT. Translating gives CASSQDRGQADTQYF.

This chain uses TRBV7-9 with TRBJ2-3, with a weak D call TRBD1 (5 bases). Germline V gene lookup returns CDR1 SEHNR and CDR2 FQNEAQ (reference sequence). Trimming left V 6 bases short and J 0 bases short, with 13 bases between. The CDR3 is 15 residues long. The CDR3 nucleotides are TGTGCCAGCAGTTCTGACAGAACTAGCACAGATACGCAGTATTTT. Translated: CASSSDRTSTDTQYF.

This chain connects TRBV24-1 to TRBJ1-1, with D unresolved. The CDR3 extends over 14 amino acids. CDR1 and CDR2 from the germline V gene are KGHDR and SFDVKD. The germline V and J ends were trimmed by 1 base and 11 bases, with 16 bases remaining between them. The CDR3 nucleotides read TGTGCCACCAGTGATTTCTCATCGGCGCAAGGTGCTTTCTTT. Its translation: CATSDFSSAQGAFF.

The sample holds a few counts of this clonotype. The chain is built from TRBV6-2 or TRBV6-3 and TRBJ2-3; tentatively, D is TRBD2 (5 bases). Germline V gene sequence: CDR1 MNHEY, CDR2 SVGEGT. The CDR3 covers 17 residues. The ends were cut back, 2 bases at V and 3 bases at J, with 18 bases in the middle. The DNA of the CDR3 is TGTGCCAGCAGTTACACCGAGGGTTCGGTGCGGACAGATACGCAGTATTTT. This translates into CASSYTEGSVRTDTQYF.

This clonotype has a count of ten or more. This chain joins TRBV7-2 and TRBJ2-4; 9 bases align to TRBD1. This CDR3 spans 14 amino acids. Germline V lookup: CDR1 SGHTA, CDR2 FQGNSA. Trimming cost V 5 bases and J 7 bases; bases outside gene matches: 6. As DNA, the CDR3 is TGTGCCAGCAGCCCCGACAGGGGGGGGAACATTCAGTACTTC. Protein sequence: CASSPDRGGNIQYF.

This clonotype was seen many times. CDR3 nucleotides: TGTGCCAGCTCACCACCCTCAGGGCTCGAGCAGTACTTC. This gives the protein CASSPPSGLEQYF. The V call is TRBV18, the J call TRBJ2-7, with a possible D match to TRBD1 (5 bases). This CDR3 has 13 residues. The germline V gene encodes CDR1 KGHSH and CDR2 LQKENI. The V gene lost 0 bases and the J gene lost 6 bases, with 9 bases spanning the gap.

This clonotype was seen only a few times. The rearrangement links TRBV28 to TRBJ1-2; D gene ambiguous. Germline-derived CDR1 and CDR2 are MDHEN and SYDVKM. V dropped 9 bases and J dropped 2 bases, with 7 bases sitting between them. CDR3 length: 11 amino acids. CDR3 DNA: TGTGCCAGTGGCATAAACTATGGCTACACCTTC. It is translated as CASGINYGYTF.

V and J are TRBV7-2 and TRBJ2-7; D is undetermined. Germline loops: CDR1 SGHTA, CDR2 FQGNSA. CDR3 length: 12 amino acids. V was trimmed by 5 bases and J by 6 bases, leaving 11 bases between them. CDR3 DNA sequence: TGTGCCAGCAGCCCCGAAGGTTTCGAGCAGTACTTC. This translates into CASSPEGFEQYF. Variable domain in full (rest from reference TRBV7-2 and TRBJ2-7): GAGVSQSPSNKVTEKGKDVELRCDPISGHTALYWYRQSLGQGLEFLIYFQGNSAPDKSGLPSDRFSAERTGGSVSTLTIQRTQQEDSAVYLCASSPEGFEQYFGPGTRLTVT.

The chain recombines TRBV20-1 with TRBJ2-7, with D perhaps matching TRBD1 or TRBD2 (5 bases each). This CDR3 region has 13 residues. Trimming shortened V by 4 bases and J by 2 bases, and 12 bases separated the two germline ends. Germline V gives CDR1 DFQATT, CDR2 SNEGSKA (reference sequence). The DNA of the CDR3 is TGCAGTGCTATACGGGACGGGACCTACGAGCAGTACTTC. It translates to CSAIRDGTYEQYF.

The chain uses TRBV7-9 and TRBJ2-7; D is unclear. Trimming took 4 bases from V and 0 from J, leaving 10 bases between them. The V gene's germline CDR1 is SEHNR and CDR2 FQNEAQ (reference sequence). The CDR3 runs to 14 residues. This CDR3 reads CASSYETSSYEQYF. The CDR3, as DNA: TGTGCCAGCAGCTACGAGACAAGCTCCTACGAGCAGTACTTC.

The rearrangement links TRBV6-2 or TRBV6-3 to TRBJ2-1; TRBD2 agrees at 9 bases. This CDR3 has 15 amino acids. J gave up 6 bases and V 7 bases, and 10 bases lay outside the gene matches. CDR1 is MNHEY and CDR2 is SVGEGT in the germline V gene. The DNA for the CDR3 is TGTGCCAGCATTACACCGGGACTAGCAGTCAATGAGCAGTTCTTC. Translating it yields CASITPGLAVNEQFF.

Comments on this clonotype: At one end, the junction sequence differs from germline, possibly due to a read error. V is TRBV11-1 and J is TRBJ1-4, with a possible D match to TRBD1 (5 bases). Germline V CDR1 and CDR2: SGHAT, FQDESV (reference sequence). The CDR3 contains 15 residues. This CDR3 is CASSSLGATNERLFF. In DNA form, the CDR3 reads TGTGCCAGCAGCTCGCTCGGGGCAACTAATGAAAGACTGTTTTTT.

The CDR3 region has the DNA TGCAGTGCTAGTCGGGTAGGGGGTCGCACAGATACGCAGTATTTT. Its protein is CSASRVGGRTDTQYF. This sequence joins TRBV20-1 and TRBJ2-3, with D maybe TRBD1 (6 bases). CDR3 length: 15 residues. CDR1 and CDR2 (germline): DFQATT, SNEGSKA (reference sequence). The V end lost 3 bases, the J end lost 1 base, and 14 bases lay between the germline ends.

A few counts support this clonotype. The chain employs TRBV28 and TRBJ2-4, with TRBD1 as a possible D gene (6 bases). Germline V CDR1 and CDR2: MDHEN, SYDVKM. The CDR3 is made up of 15 amino acids. V was clipped by 10 bases and J by 0 bases, with 16 bases between them. Here the CDR3 DNA reads TGTGCCACCACAGGGTCCCTACTAGCCAAAAACATTCAGTACTTC. It encodes CATTGSLLAKNIQYF.

This clonotype has more than one count but fewer than ten. The genes are TRBV9 and TRBJ1-2, with TRBD1 matching 8 bases. The trim removed 3 bases at V and 2 bases at J, leaving 6 bases unmatched. The CDR3 has 15 residues. Germline CDR1 and CDR2: SGDLS and YYNGEE. The CDR3 DNA is TGTGCCAGCAGCGCAGAGACAGGGGCAAACTATGGCTACACCTTC. Residues: CASSAETGANYGYTF.